Listed here are 25 T cell receptor beta chains from one sample, sequenced in a study of response to subunit inactivated influenza vaccine. TCRdb ran MiXCR on the RT-PCR reads and lists one entry per CDR3 protein. This sample has 450,000 to 600,000 distinct CDR3 sequences, with about 17% found just once. This sample comprised CD4+ T cells sorted from PBMCs, obtained 23 months after vaccination. Receptor source: a man aged 50 to 75 who received an inactivated influenza vaccine.

The V call is TRBV4-2, the J call TRBJ1-2; D is ambiguous. The CDR3 is 12 residues long. The ends were cut back, 0 bases at V and 14 bases at J, with 13 bases in the middle. The germline gives CDR1 LGHNA, CDR2 YNFKEQ. The DNA for the CDR3 is TGTGCCAGCAGCCAAGATACGGGGATGGAGACCTTC. Translating it yields CASSQDTGMETF.

The sample holds many counts of this clonotype. Here the CDR3 DNA reads TGTGCCAGCAGCCGAGCTGCTAGCAGGTACACAGATACGCAGTATTTT. Translation: CASSRAASRYTDTQYF. V gene TRBV7-8 combines with J gene TRBJ2-3, with a possible D match to TRBD2 (5 bases). Germline V gene data show CDR1 as SGHVS and CDR2 as FQNEAQ. The CDR3 sequence is 16 residues long. The V and J ends lost 5 bases and 2 bases respectively, with 17 bases between them. Based on the CDR3 plus reference TRBV7-8 and TRBJ2-3, the full variable domain is GAGVSQSPRYKVAKRGQDVALRCDPISGHVSLFWYQQALGQGPEFLTYFQNEAQLDKSGLPSDRFFAERPEGSVSTLKIQRTQQEDSAVYLCASSRAASRYTDTQYFGPGTRLTVL.

The chain employs TRBV5-6 and TRBJ2-1, with D possibly matching TRBD1 (6 bases). Trimming cost V 4 bases and J 10 bases, with 18 bases left between them. CDR1 and CDR2 (germline): SGHDT, YYEEEE. The CDR3 totals 14 residues. The CDR3 coding sequence is TGTGCCAGCAGCCTGTACAGGGCTAGGAGGGAGCAGTTCTTC. It is translated as CASSLYRARREQFF.

The chain employs TRBV18 and TRBJ2-7, with D unclear. The CDR3 covers 12 residues. Looked up from germline, CDR1 is KGHSH and CDR2 is LQKENI. Between the trimmed V and J ends, which lost 3 bases and 7 bases, there was a span of 10 bases. The CDR3 is CASSPSDGEQYF. Here the CDR3 DNA reads TGTGCCAGCTCACCTTCCGATGGGGAGCAGTACTTC.

The V and J genes are TRBV28 and TRBJ2-1; D is perhaps TRBD2 (7 bases). The CDR3 runs 15 residues. Between the trimmed V and J ends, which lost 10 bases and 1 base, there was a span of 17 bases. Germline V gene lookup returns CDR1 MDHEN and CDR2 SYDVKM. As DNA, the CDR3 is TGTGCCACCTCGGGGGCCGGGGGGTCCTACAATGAGCAGTTCTTC. The encoded protein is CATSGAGGSYNEQFF.

This clonotype was detected only a few times. The chain combines TRBV5-5 with TRBJ2-1; the D gene is possibly TRBD1 (5 bases). V lost 6 bases, J lost 0 bases, and 13 bases lay in between. The CDR3 is made up of 15 amino acids. CDR1 SGHKS and CDR2 YYEKEE come from the germline V gene (reference sequence). Here the CDR3 reads CASMYRPSSYNEQFF. For the CDR3, the DNA is TGTGCCAGCATGTACAGGCCTAGCTCCTACAATGAGCAGTTCTTC.

The chain uses TRBV7-9 and TRBJ2-3, with a tentative D call TRBD1 (6 bases). CDR1 is SEHNR, CDR2 FQNEAQ, per germline (reference sequence). This CDR3 is built from 16 residues. Trimming removed 1 base at V and 5 bases at J, with 16 bases between. The CDR3 protein is CASSLDPGASRDTQYF. DNA of the CDR3: TGTGCCAGCAGCTTAGATCCAGGGGCCAGTCGAGATACGCAGTATTTT.

This clonotype appeared many times. The chain employs TRBV7-2 and TRBJ2-5; a weak D match, TRBD2 (6 bases). Trimming cost V 1 base and J 2 bases, with 8 bases left between them. Per the germline V gene, CDR1 is SGHTA and CDR2 is FQGNSA. The CDR3 extends over 14 amino acids. The CDR3 spells CASSLGGAQETQYF. The CDR3 region has the DNA TGTGCCAGCAGCTTAGGCGGGGCTCAAGAGACCCAGTACTTC.

V usage is TRBV6-1 and J usage is TRBJ2-1; 7 positions match TRBD2. J was trimmed by 6 bases and V by 6 bases; bases with no gene match: 11. Germline V CDR1 and CDR2: MNHNS, SASEGT. CDR3 length: 15 amino acids. The CDR3 DNA follows: TGTGCCAGCAGGACCGGGACTACCGGATTCAATGAGCAGTTCTTC. This gives the protein CASRTGTTGFNEQFF.

This clonotype has more than one count but fewer than ten. This chain joins TRBV7-2 and TRBJ1-5; no definite D call. The CDR3 contains 16 residues. Trimming removed 5 bases from V and 2 bases from J, with 16 bases in between. Germline V gives CDR1 SGHTA, CDR2 FQGNSA. CDR3 nucleotides: TGTGCCAGCAGCCCCAGACAAGAGGCGGGCAATCAGCCCCAGCATTTT. Its protein is CASSPRQEAGNQPQHF.

This chain links TRBV5-1 with TRBJ2-2, with TRBD1 matching over 7 bases. The germline V gene encodes CDR1 SGHRS and CDR2 YFSETQ. CDR3 length: 16 residues. V shed 2 bases, J shed 3 bases, and the junction held 7 bases outside the gene matches. The CDR3 here is CASSLVGGDYTGELFF. The CDR3 DNA reads TGCGCCAGCAGCTTAGTAGGGGGCGACTACACCGGGGAGCTGTTTTTT.

The rearrangement joins TRBV24-1 to TRBJ2-1; possibly TRBD1 or TRBD2 for D (5 bases each). The V end was cut by 3 bases, the J end by 0 bases, with 11 bases between. The CDR3 is 16 amino acids. Germline CDR1 KGHDR, CDR2 SFDVKD. The CDR3 sequence: CATSDTGRSSYNEQFF. For the CDR3, the DNA is TGTGCCACCAGTGATACGGGGCGGAGCTCCTACAATGAGCAGTTCTTC.

This clonotype was observed a handful of times. The V and J genes are TRBV20-1 and TRBJ2-7; possibly TRBD1 for D (5 bases). Per germline, CDR1 DFQATT and CDR2 SNEGSKA (reference sequence). CDR3 length: 14 residues. V was cut by 6 bases and J by 3 bases, with 18 bases left in between. The CDR3 loop reads CSAEVSGRSYEQYF. The CDR3 DNA sequence: TGCAGTGCCGAGGTATCAGGGCGTAGCTACGAGCAGTACTTC.

This sequence joins TRBV12-3 or TRBV12-4 and TRBJ1-4, with 10 bases fitting TRBD1. The CDR3 has 14 residues. Unmatched junction bases numbered 6, after V lost 6 bases and J lost 8 bases. The CDR3 region has the DNA TGTGCCAGCAGCCCCCGGGACAGGGGCGAAAAACTGTTTTTT. Translation gives CASSPRDRGEKLFF.

This clonotype was found a few times. The chain carries TRBV7-8 and TRBJ2-2, with D perhaps matching TRBD2 (5 bases). The CDR3 is 15 amino acids. Germline V gene lookup returns CDR1 SGHVS and CDR2 FQNEAQ. V lost 0 bases and J lost 5, with 10 bases in between. The CDR3 DNA is TGTGCCAGCAGCTTAGCACGGACGGGAACCGGGGAGCTGTTTTTT. This encodes CASSLARTGTGELFF.

The chain carries TRBV21-1 and TRBJ1-3. TRBV21-1 is designated a pseudogene. CDR3 length: 20 residues. The CDR3 nucleotides read TGTGCCAGCAGCAAAGAACTGGGGAAGTTTACTCGTTCGAGAGGAAACACCATATATTTT. This sequence encodes CASSKELGKFTRSRGNTIYF.

Here the CDR3 DNA reads TGTGCCAGCAGCCTTGGACAAACAGTACAGAATGAGCAGTTCTTC. This gives the protein CASSLGQTVQNEQFF. The chain uses TRBV11-2 and TRBJ2-1; TRBD1 is a possible D gene (5 bases). The V gene's germline CDR1 is SGHAT and CDR2 FQNNGV. V shed 5 bases and J shed 7 bases, with 18 bases lying between them. This CDR3 region has 15 residues.

Concerning this clonotype: A read error is possible here, since a much larger clone lies one base away. The CDR3 loop reads CSVVMRGGYNERFF. The CDR3 DNA follows: TGCAGCGTTGTGATGCGGGGCGGATACAATGAGCGGTTCTTC. V is TRBV29-1 and J is TRBJ2-1; possibly TRBD2 for D (6 bases). Germline V gene data show CDR1 as SQVTM and CDR2 as ANQGSEA. This CDR3 has 14 amino acids.

This clonotype was counted only a few times. The V gene is TRBV2, the J gene TRBJ1-4, with 10 bases aligning to TRBD1. The ends lost 7 bases at V and 10 bases at J; junction bases unmatched: 9. The CDR3 sequence is 14 residues long. CDR1 SNHLY and CDR2 FYNNEI come from the germline V gene. The CDR3 loop is CASTPGTGVGKLFF. CDR3 in DNA: TGTGCCAGCACCCCCGGGACAGGGGTTGGAAAACTGTTTTTT.

This clonotype was detected only a few times. The chain carries TRBV10-3 and TRBJ2-5; D uncertain. V lost 2 bases and J 1 base, leaving 8 bases between the germline ends. CDR3 length equals 14 residues. In germline, CDR1 is ENHRY, CDR2 SYGVKD. The CDR3 sequence is CAISETDRQETQYF. The CDR3 DNA sequence: TGTGCCATCAGTGAGACGGACCGCCAAGAGACCCAGTACTTC.

This chain connects TRBV20-1 to TRBJ2-7, with 8 bases matching TRBD2. Trimming removed 0 bases from V and 7 bases from J; junction bases left unmatched: 8. The CDR3 totals 14 residues. Per germline, CDR1 DFQATT and CDR2 SNEGSKA (reference sequence). In DNA form, the CDR3 reads TGCAGTGCTAGAGATCAAGCGGGGGTTGGAGAGCAGTACTTC. It translates to CSARDQAGVGEQYF.

The chain joins TRBV7-9 to TRBJ2-7; the D gene is possibly TRBD1 (5 bases). CDR3 length equals 13 residues. V was cut by 5 bases and J by 2 bases, with 10 bases left in between. From germline, CDR1 is SEHNR and CDR2 FQNEAQ (reference sequence). The CDR3 bases are TGTGCCAGCAGCGCAGGACAACCCTACGAGCAGTACTTC. As protein: CASSAGQPYEQYF.

This clonotype was seen a handful of times. The gene calls are TRBV29-1 and TRBJ2-3; TRBD1 matches at 7 bases. Trimming cost V 8 bases and J 6 bases; bases outside gene matches: 8. CDR1 is SQVTM, CDR2 ANQGSEA, per germline. CDR3 length: 12 amino acids. CDR3 region: CSSRQGRDTQYF. In DNA, the CDR3 is TGCAGCTCACGACAGGGCCGGGATACGCAGTATTTT.

There are a few counts of this clonotype. The V gene is TRBV7-7, the J gene TRBJ2-3; D is uncertain. The CDR3 runs 14 residues. The ends were cut back, 5 bases at V and 5 bases at J, with 14 bases in the middle. CDR1 and CDR2 from the germline V gene are SSHAT and FNYEAQ (reference sequence). The CDR3 sequence is CASSQGPIQDTQYF. Here the CDR3 DNA reads TGTGCCAGCAGCCAAGGCCCTATTCAAGATACGCAGTATTTT.

At least ten counts were recorded for this clonotype. The gene calls are TRBV24-1 and TRBJ2-3, with unresolved D. V dropped 4 bases and J dropped 2 bases, with 12 bases sitting between them. CDR1 is KGHDR and CDR2 is SFDVKD in the germline V gene. This CDR3 region has 15 residues. The chain's CDR3 is CATSDDPRFTDTQYF. The CDR3 DNA reads TGTGCCACCAGTGACGACCCTCGTTTCACAGATACGCAGTATTTT.